This entry features one T cell receptor (beta chain) sequence. The entry originates in a study of blood T cell repertoires in COVID-19. Sequenced by immunoSEQ multiplex PCR; TCRdb stores in-frame clones only, minus some. The data show roughly 400,000 clones, around nine tenths seen once. The V and J ends lost 2 bases and 6 bases respectively, with 13 bases between them. CDR1 and CDR2 from the germline V gene are MNHEY and SVGAGI. The CDR3 is 14 residues long. The rearrangement joins TRBV6-5 to TRBJ1-2, with D possibly being TRBD1 (5 bases). This receptor was taken from a woman between 50 and 59 years old who had recovered from COVID-19. Sequenced material: PBMCs or T cells enriched from blood (not recorded which). CDR3 sequence: CASSYGREAHGYTF. The CDR3 DNA reads as TGTGCCAGCAGTTACGGCAGGGAGGCTCATGGCTACACCTTC.